This T cell receptor beta chain was obtained from a study of CD8+ T cells in alopecia areata. Study results and limitations: Scalp clonality and expanded CD8+ clones among the top 100 were significantly decreased by tofacitinib.

The treatment was: oral pan-JAK inhibitor, 5-10 mg twice daily. The sorting of PBMCs gave CD4+ and CD8+ T cells. Turning to this clone: Its antigen is undetermined.

Reverse transcribed after extraction, RNA yielded cDNA as the sequencing template. TCRdb keeps only in-frame clones here, not all; method: immunoSEQ multiplex PCR. The profile shows 170,000 or so clones, about three fifths of them singletons. V lost 1 base to trimming and J lost 0 bases, with 9 bases between them. This CDR3 is built from 15 residues. The germline V gene has CDR1 KGHSH and CDR2 LQKENI. The genes are TRBV18 and TRBJ2-5, with D unresolved. The specimen was CD8+ T cells sorted from blood, collected at week 24, from a patient treated with tofacitinib. The sequence came from a human donor with alopecia areata. The CDR3 DNA is TGTGCCAGCTCACCACTGGGTGGGAACCAAGAGACCCAGTACTTC. Protein: CASSPLGGNQETQYF. The complete variable domain, with remaining parts taken from reference TRBV18 and TRBJ2-5, reads NAGVMQNPRHLVRRRGQEARLRCSPMKGHSHVYWYRQLPEEGLKFMVYLQKENIIDESGMPKERFSAEFPKEGPSILRIQQVVRGDSAAYFCASSPLGGNQETQYFGPGTRLLVL.